This T cell receptor beta chain is drawn from a study of T cells after yellow fever vaccination. The CDR3 has 17 amino acids. J was trimmed by 7 bases and V by 3 bases; bases with no gene match: 15. General study points: The booster saw the reappearance of most primary-vaccination clones (around 96% CD4, around 88% CD8). Compared with primary, the secondary response was weaker and peaked at day 5, not 15. CD4 and CD8 compartments shared a small share of clonotypes.

Notes on this clonotype: Its antigen is unidentified.

Template switching with 5'RACE generated the TCR cDNA and added a universal primer site and UMIs. MiXCR, applied by TCRdb to the 5' RACE reads, yields one record per CDR3 protein. This sample has some 600,000 distinct CDR3 sequences, with 17% found just once. The sequences come from PBMCs, collected 4 to 6 days after the first yellow fever vaccination. This sequence was found in a man aged 18 to 29 who received the YFV17D yellow fever vaccine. The chain carries TRBV12-3 or TRBV12-4 and TRBJ1-5; 7 bases align to TRBD1. The CDR3 sequence: CASSFVPGQQISQPQHF. The CDR3 nucleotides are TGTGCCAGCAGTTTTGTGCCGGGACAGCAAATTTCCCAGCCCCAGCATTTT.